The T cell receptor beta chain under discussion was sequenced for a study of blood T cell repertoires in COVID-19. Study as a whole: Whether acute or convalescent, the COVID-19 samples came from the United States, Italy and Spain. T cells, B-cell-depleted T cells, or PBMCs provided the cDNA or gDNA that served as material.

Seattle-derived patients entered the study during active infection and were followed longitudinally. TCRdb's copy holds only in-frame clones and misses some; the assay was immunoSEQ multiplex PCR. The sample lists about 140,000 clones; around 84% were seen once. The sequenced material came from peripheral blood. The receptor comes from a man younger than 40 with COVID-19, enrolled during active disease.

The CDR3 is CASSFGRLTEAFF. The CDR3 nucleotides are TGTGCCAGCAGTTTCGGCAGGCTCACTGAAGCTTTCTTT. The rearrangement joins TRBV12-3 or TRBV12-4 to TRBJ1-1; D gene ambiguous. The CDR3 runs to 13 residues. Between the trimmed V and J ends, which lost 3 bases and 4 bases, there was a span of 9 bases.